This passage covers 17 T cell receptor beta chains from one sample sequenced in a study of control samples from healthy donors and cancer patients. TCRdb's copy holds only in-frame clones and misses some; the assay was immunoSEQ multiplex PCR. Altogether 68,000 or so clones are present, more than 80% being singletons, with the ten largest covering more than 15%. Source material: blood. These receptors were collected from a man aged 60 to 75 in good health.

The gene calls are TRBV30 and TRBJ2-1; perhaps TRBD2 as D (5 bases). CDR3 length: 14 residues. Trimming took off 5 bases at V and 8 bases at J, with 19 bases between the two ends. CDR1 is GTSNPN and CDR2 is SVGIG in the germline V gene (reference sequence). The CDR3 loop is CAWERQTGSDEQFF. CDR3 in DNA: TGTGCCTGGGAAAGGCAAACGGGGTCCGATGAGCAGTTCTTC. Combining the CDR3 with reference TRBV30 and TRBJ2-1 gives the whole variable domain SQTIHQWPATLVQPVGSPLSLECTVEGTSNPNLYWYRQAAGRGLQLLFYSVGIGQISSEVPQNLSASRPQDRQFILSSKKLLLSDSGFYLCAWERQTGSDEQFFGPGTRLTVL.

This clone was counted only a few times. V usage is TRBV12-3 or TRBV12-4 and J usage is TRBJ2-2, with 9 bases that match TRBD2. The CDR3 totals 13 residues. V lost 8 bases to trimming and J lost 4 bases; unmatched junction nucleotides: 2. The CDR3 sequence is CASAGLATGELFF. As DNA, the CDR3 is TGTGCCAGCGCGGGACTAGCCACCGGGGAGCTGTTTTTT.

The chain employs TRBV9 and TRBJ2-2; 8 nucleotides agree with TRBD2. Per the germline V gene, CDR1 is SGDLS and CDR2 is YYNGEE. The CDR3 loop spans 16 amino acids. J gave up 1 base and V 4 bases, and 6 bases lay outside the gene matches. CDR3 coding DNA: TGTGCCAGCAGCCCCGGGACTAGTGAGAACACCGGGGAGCTGTTTTTT. The encoded protein is CASSPGTSENTGELFF.

This clone came up once. This rearrangement joins TRBV19 to TRBJ1-3, with D hard to call. The CDR3 has 17 residues. Germline CDR1 is LNHDA and CDR2 is SQIVND (reference sequence). V was trimmed by 6 bases and J by 4 bases, leaving 22 bases between them. For the CDR3, the DNA is TGTGCCAGTAGGCCAACTATGCGGACCCTGTTGGGAAACACCATATATTTT. This sequence encodes CASRPTMRTLLGNTIYF.

The chain uses TRBV7-8 and TRBJ2-5, with 8 nucleotides matching TRBD1. V lost 5 bases and J lost 2; bases outside the gene matches: 4. Germline-derived CDR1 and CDR2 are SGHVS and FQNEAQ. CDR3 length: 14 residues. CDR3 DNA: TGTGCCAGCAGCCCAGGGACAGGTCAAGAGACCCAGTACTTC. It is translated as CASSPGTGQETQYF.

The J gene is TRBJ2-7, the V gene TRBV12-1. TRBV12-1 counts as a pseudogene. The CDR3 has 10 amino acids. The CDR3 here is CASSFRREYF. The CDR3 nucleotides read TGTGCCAGCAGCTTCCGTAGGGAGTACTTC.

The rearrangement joins TRBV6-6 to TRBJ2-7, with 12 nucleotides matching TRBD2. CDR1 MNHNY and CDR2 SVGAGI come from the germline V gene (reference sequence). The J segment lost 6 bases and the V segment lost 5 bases, leaving 5 bases of the junction unmatched. This CDR3 has 14 amino acids. This CDR3 is CASSLAGGLSEQYF. The CDR3 DNA is TGTGCCAGCAGTCTAGCGGGAGGGCTTAGCGAGCAGTACTTC.

The chain uses TRBV14 and TRBJ2-1; the match to TRBD2 covers 12 bases. The length of the CDR3 is 16 residues. Germline trimming cut 1 base from V and 7 bases from J; bases unmatched to any gene: 5. Germline CDR1 SGHDN, CDR2 FVKESK. CDR3 DNA sequence: TGTGCCAGCAGCCAAGGTCTAGCGGGAGGGCAGAATGAGCAGTTCTTC. This translates into CASSQGLAGGQNEQFF.

Turning to this clone: One junction end disagrees with the germline gene, perhaps due to a read error. This chain links TRBV6-2 or TRBV6-3 with TRBJ2-7; D tentatively fits TRBD1 or TRBD2 (5 bases each). The germline V gene encodes CDR1 MNHEY and CDR2 SVGEGT. The CDR3 runs 12 residues. The CDR3 DNA is TGTGCCAGCAGTTACTCGACGGGACCAGGTTCCTTC. It yields the protein CASSYSTGPGSF.

This clone was seen only a few times. The chain uses TRBV6-2 or TRBV6-3 and TRBJ1-5, with D possibly being TRBD1 (5 bases). The CDR3 sequence is 15 residues long. V shed 2 bases and J shed 4 bases, with 12 bases lying between them. Germline CDR1 MNHEY, CDR2 SVGEGT. The CDR3 region is CASSYTTAVNQPQHF. The CDR3, as DNA: TGTGCCAGCAGTTACACGACAGCGGTTAATCAGCCCCAGCATTTT.

The V and J genes are TRBV3-1 (or the pseudogene TRBV3-2) and TRBJ2-3, with 10 bases identical to TRBD2. The CDR3 contains 14 residues. Germline values: CDR1 LGHDT, CDR2 YNNKEL (reference sequence). The junction had 3 bases not matched to a gene; V was cut back by 4 bases and J by 5 bases. CDR3 nucleotides: TGTGCCAGCAGCCGGGGACTAGCGAAAGATACGCAGTATTTT. This gives the protein CASSRGLAKDTQYF.

The V and J genes are TRBV2 and TRBJ2-3; possible D gene TRBD1, 6 bases. Germline CDR1 is SNHLY and CDR2 is FYNNEI. This CDR3 has 15 amino acids. V was clipped by 2 bases and J by 0 bases, with 9 bases between them. The CDR3 nucleotides are TGTGCCAGCAGTGAAACAGGGATGAGCACAGATACGCAGTATTTT. It encodes CASSETGMSTDTQYF.

This CDR3 reads CASSYLGPPSKNIQYF. The DNA of the CDR3 is TGTGCCAGCAGTTATCTTGGGCCGCCTTCCAAAAACATTCAGTACTTC. The genes are TRBV6-5 and TRBJ2-4; no reliable D call. The CDR3 length is 16 residues. Per germline, CDR1 MNHEY and CDR2 SVGAGI. Trimming shortened V by 3 bases and J by 2 bases, and 14 bases separated the two germline ends.

This clone was seen a few times. This rearrangement joins TRBV28 to TRBJ1-2; TRBD1 is a possible D gene (6 bases). The CDR3 spans 12 residues. Trimming shortened V by 7 bases and J by 4 bases, and 10 bases separated the two germline ends. Per the germline V gene, CDR1 is MDHEN and CDR2 is SYDVKM. The CDR3 reads CASNTGFYGYTF. The DNA of the CDR3 is TGTGCCAGCAACACAGGGTTCTATGGCTACACCTTC.

The chain carries TRBV24-1 and TRBJ2-5, with D perhaps matching TRBD1 or TRBD2 (7 bases each). The CDR3 loop spans 18 amino acids. Trimming removed 2 bases at V and 5 bases at J, with 23 bases between. The germline gives CDR1 KGHDR, CDR2 SFDVKD. The CDR3 here is CATSDSGGGQLTWETQYF. The CDR3 DNA reads as TGTGCCACCAGTGATTCTGGGGGGGGACAGTTGACGTGGGAGACCCAGTACTTC.

This clone was picked up a small number of times. The chain joins TRBV25-1 to TRBJ1-6, with TRBD1 identical over 7 bases. Germline CDR1 and CDR2: MGHDK and SYGVNS. Germline trimming cut 7 bases from V and 7 bases from J; bases unmatched to any gene: 1. The CDR3 loop spans 12 amino acids. CDR3 residues: CASTGGNSPLHF. The DNA of the CDR3 is TGTGCCAGCACAGGGGGGAATTCACCCCTCCACTTT.

This clone has just one count. This chain links TRBV20-1 with TRBJ2-7; D is unclear. V was trimmed by 2 bases and J by 4 bases, leaving 6 bases between them. Germline V gives CDR1 DFQATT, CDR2 SNEGSKA (reference sequence). This CDR3 has 11 residues. The CDR3 DNA is TGCAGTGCTAGACTCGATTACGAGCAGTACTTC. Translating it yields CSARLDYEQYF.